Here is one T cell receptor beta chain with its context. Both 60 Vbeta primers and 13 Jbeta primers went into the PCR. Libraries were prepared by immunoSEQ multiplex PCR; TCRdb keeps only in-frame clonotypes and omits some of them. The data contain around 180,000 clones, around 77% of them singletons. The sample is drawn from a study of cytomegalovirus exposure and HLA in healthy donors. CDR1 is SGDLS, CDR2 YYNGEE, per germline. Trimming shortened V by 0 bases and J by 0 bases, and 10 bases separated the two germline ends. CDR3 length equals 16 residues. V is TRBV9 and J is TRBJ2-1; D is undetermined. Sequences were obtained from PBMCs. The origin of this receptor is a man in his sixties in good health and CMV-seronegative. The DNA for the CDR3 is TGTGCCAGCAGCGTAGCCGGATGGAGCTCCTACAATGAGCAGTTCTTC. This gives the protein CASSVAGWSSYNEQFF. Full variable domain (remainder filled in from reference TRBV9 and TRBJ2-1): DSGVTQTPKHLITATGQRVTLRCSPRSGDLSVYWYQQSLDQGLQFLIQYYNGEERAKGNILERFSAQQFPDLHSELNLSSLELGDSALYFCASSVAGWSSYNEQFFGPGTRLTVL.